What follows are 19 T cell receptor beta chains derived from one specimen sequenced in a study of vaccination and CD4 T cells after COVID-19. Treatment: roughly 11-day PBMC culture with coronavirus spike peptide pools or control peptides (ViraFEST assay). Their target antigens are unknown. Cultured CD4+ T cell DNA was sequenced using the Oncomine TCR Beta short-read assay. TCRdb independently ran MiXCR on the PCR reads; one entry per CDR3 protein. The repertoire consists of 8,000 to 10,000 distinct CDR3 sequences, with 30% to 40% occurring once and the leading ten covering more than 15%. The specimen was CD4+ T cells from blood, cultured in vitro. The receptors shown here come from a human donor who had recovered from COVID-19.

The chain is built from TRBV12-3 or TRBV12-4 and TRBJ1-5; D gene unclear. The V end lost 6 bases, the J end lost 4 bases, and 10 bases lay between the germline ends. The CDR3 runs to 13 residues. The CDR3 spells CASRETGNQPQHF. In DNA, the CDR3 is TGTGCCAGCAGAGAGACGGGGAATCAGCCCCAGCATTTT.

The chain carries TRBV11-3 and TRBJ2-7; 8 bases agree with TRBD1. With V trimmed by 5 bases and J by 4 bases, 10 bases remained unmatched. The V gene's germline CDR1 is SGHNT and CDR2 YENEEA. This CDR3 spans 15 amino acids. CDR3 region: CASSGGTGNMYEQYF. In DNA form, the CDR3 reads TGTGCCAGCAGCGGAGGGACAGGCAATATGTACGAGCAGTACTTC.

This clonotype came up a few times. The chain couples TRBV5-1 to TRBJ1-2; TRBD1 agrees at 7 bases. V shed 0 bases and J 4 bases; nucleotides not matched to a gene: 9. Germline CDR1 reads SGHRS; CDR2 reads YFSETQ. This CDR3 contains 16 residues. The CDR3 here is CASSLGGQSPVYGYTF. CDR3 DNA sequence: TGCGCCAGCAGCTTGGGGGGACAGAGCCCAGTCTATGGCTACACCTTC.

In this sample, this clonotype turned up a few times. The chain joins TRBV12-3 or TRBV12-4 to TRBJ1-5; 9 bases map to TRBD1. Losses at the gene ends were 3 bases for V and 6 bases for J; bases not matched to a gene: 3. This CDR3 has 14 amino acids. CDR3 protein: CASSFTGGGQPQHF. The CDR3 DNA sequence: TGTGCCAGCAGTTTTACAGGGGGCGGTCAGCCCCAGCATTTT.

For the CDR3, the DNA is TGTGCCAGCAGCCCTCTCGGACAGTTCCACGAGCAGTACTTC. Protein sequence: CASSPLGQFHEQYF. The chain joins TRBV9 to TRBJ2-7; tentative D call: TRBD1 (6 bases). CDR3 length: 14 amino acids. The V and J ends lost 4 bases and 5 bases respectively, with 16 bases between them. The germline gives CDR1 SGDLS, CDR2 YYNGEE.

In this sample, this clonotype turned up a few times. The V call is TRBV6-2 or TRBV6-3, the J call TRBJ1-2; D remains unclear. V lost 0 bases and J 8 bases, leaving 19 bases between the germline ends. This CDR3 contains 16 residues. Germline-derived CDR1 and CDR2 are MNHEY and SVGEGT. CDR3 nucleotide sequence: TGTGCCAGCAGTTACTCCGATGGACGGGCACTGGCCGGCTACACCTTC. The encoded protein is CASSYSDGRALAGYTF.

This clonotype has just a few counts. In DNA form, the CDR3 reads TGCGCCAGCAGCCAAGATTTTGAGGAGCAGTACTTC. Amino acids: CASSQDFEEQYF. The chain has TRBV4-1 and TRBJ2-7; D is ambiguous. Per germline, CDR1 MGHRA and CDR2 YSYEKL. The CDR3 loop spans 12 amino acids. V was trimmed by 0 bases and J by 7 bases, leaving 7 bases between them.

This clonotype came up a few times. The V call is TRBV7-9, the J call TRBJ1-4; no firm D call. Germline assignment: CDR1 SEHNR and CDR2 FQNEAQ (reference sequence). Trimming removed 8 bases from V and 6 bases from J, with 13 bases in between. CDR3 size: 13 residues. The CDR3 protein is CASARLGDEKLFF. CDR3 DNA: TGTGCCAGCGCTCGCCTTGGAGATGAAAAACTGTTTTTT.

This sequence joins TRBV12-3 or TRBV12-4 and TRBJ2-5; D is possibly TRBD2 (6 bases). The CDR3 totals 16 residues. V was pared by 3 bases and J by 1 base, with 15 bases between. The CDR3 spells CASSFARGPLQETQYF. CDR3 sequence (DNA): TGTGCCAGCAGTTTCGCGCGGGGCCCCCTCCAAGAGACCCAGTACTTC.

V gene TRBV11-3 combines with J gene TRBJ1-6; 9 bases map to TRBD1. Trimming cost V 3 bases and J 8 bases; bases outside gene matches: 11. Germline V gene data show CDR1 as SGHNT and CDR2 as YENEEA. CDR3 length equals 17 residues. The CDR3 reads CASSFRLPGQGDSPLHF. The CDR3 DNA follows: TGTGCCAGCAGCTTCAGGCTCCCGGGACAGGGTGATTCACCCCTCCACTTT.

This clonotype has more than one count but fewer than ten. The chain links TRBV30 to TRBJ2-7; no clear D. V was shortened by 0 bases and J by 6 bases, with 12 bases between the two germline ends. Looked up from germline, CDR1 is GTSNPN and CDR2 is SVGIG (reference sequence). The CDR3 is 13 amino acids. CDR3 sequence: CAWSVAKNGEQYF. CDR3 DNA: TGTGCCTGGAGTGTAGCAAAGAACGGCGAGCAGTACTTC.

The J gene is TRBJ2-7, the V gene TRBV6-2 or TRBV6-3, with TRBD2 matching 15 bases. The CDR3 spans 17 residues. Germline-derived CDR1 and CDR2 are MNHEY and SVGEGT. V lost 5 bases to trimming and J lost 2 bases; unmatched junction nucleotides: 7. CDR3 sequence: CASSQGTSGGFPYEQYF. DNA of the CDR3: TGTGCCAGCAGTCAGGGGACTAGCGGGGGGTTCCCCTACGAGCAGTACTTC.

About this clonotype: A far larger clone lies a single base away; this is likely a read error. The rearrangement joins TRBV7-9 to TRBJ1-5; maybe TRBD1 (5 bases). Trimming left V 5 bases short and J 5 bases short, with 16 bases between. In germline, CDR1 is SEHNR, CDR2 FQNEAQ (reference sequence). CDR3 length: 15 amino acids. In DNA form, the CDR3 reads TGTGCCAGCAGCCGTCCGACAGATCCCGATCAGCCCCAGCATTTT. It specifies CASSRPTDPDQPQHF.

The V call is TRBV19, the J call TRBJ1-4, with 8 positions matching TRBD1. Germline CDR1 is LNHDA and CDR2 is SQIVND (reference sequence). The CDR3 totals 11 residues. Trimming took 10 bases from V and 6 from J; bases not matched to a gene: 1. As DNA, the CDR3 is TGTGCCACGGACAGGGATGAAAAACTGTTTTTT. Amino acids: CATDRDEKLFF.

This clonotype was observed a few times. The CDR3 DNA sequence: TGTGCCAACAGACAGGCGAACACCGGGGAGCTGTTTTTT. It codes for CANRQANTGELFF. The chain uses TRBV12-3 or TRBV12-4 and TRBJ2-2; maybe TRBD1 (6 bases). Between the trimmed V and J ends, which lost 10 bases and 0 bases, there was a span of 9 bases. This CDR3 is built from 13 residues.

V gene TRBV5-4 combines with J gene TRBJ2-2, with D perhaps matching TRBD1 (6 bases). Deletions cut 9 bases from V and 2 bases from J, with 20 bases between. Germline V CDR1 and CDR2: SGHNT, YYREEE (reference sequence). This CDR3 is 16 amino acids long. CDR3 nucleotide sequence: TGTGCCACTCACCTCCGAAGACAGGACAACACCGGGGAGCTGTTTTTT. Its translation: CATHLRRQDNTGELFF.

This sequence joins TRBV6-1 and TRBJ1-1, with D tentatively TRBD1 (6 bases). Germline V gene lookup returns CDR1 MNHNS and CDR2 SASEGT. Between the trimmed V and J ends, which lost 5 bases and 6 bases, there was a span of 19 bases. The CDR3 spans 15 residues. The CDR3, as DNA: TGTGCCAGCAGTCGGGGGCAATTGGAAAGGGCTGAAGCTTTCTTT. It specifies CASSRGQLERAEAFF.

This rearrangement joins TRBV10-3 to TRBJ2-1; 9 bases agree with TRBD2. The CDR3 runs 15 residues. V was clipped by 5 bases and J by 4 bases; unmatched bases: 6. Germline CDR1 ENHRY, CDR2 SYGVKD. This CDR3 is CAISPSGGSYNEQFF. CDR3 in DNA: TGTGCCATCAGTCCGAGCGGGGGGTCTTACAATGAGCAGTTCTTC.

The chain recombines TRBV5-1 with TRBJ1-6; no clear D gene. The length of the CDR3 is 15 residues. V lost 4 bases, J lost 0 bases, and 8 bases lay in between. Looked up from germline, CDR1 is SGHRS and CDR2 is YFSETQ. In nucleotides, the CDR3 is TGCGCCAGCAGCCCAGAGGGCTCCTATAATTCACCCCTCCACTTT. As protein: CASSPEGSYNSPLHF. Full variable domain (remainder filled in from reference TRBV5-1 and TRBJ1-6): KAGVTQTPRYLIKTRGQQVTLSCSPISGHRSVSWYQQTPGQGLQFLFEYFSETQRNKGNFPGRFSGRQFSNSRSEMNVSTLELGDSALYLCASSPEGSYNSPLHFGNGTRLTVT.